The clone carrying this T cell receptor beta chain was seen more than once but under ten times. cDNA synthesis used a TRAV/TRBV-specific primer set for both chains. With a V-primer adapter and a constant-region primer, TCRs were amplified for around 20 PCR cycles. TCRdb used MiXCR to reprocess the reads, holding one entry per CDR3 protein. The sample yields about 9,800 distinct CDR3 sequences, 35% to 50% seen once. This sample is part of a study of low-dose radiotherapy and immunotherapy resistance in tumors. For the study at large: One day before radiation and immunotherapy, intravenous cyclophosphamide 200 mg/m2 was administered, with this repeated every two weeks.

This CDR3 is built from 15 residues. Germline values: CDR1 SGHDN, CDR2 FVKESK. After removal of 11 bases from V and 0 bases from J, the junction contained 9 bases not matched to a gene. The sequence was collected from a human donor with advanced metastatic prostate, ovarian, gallbladder or colorectal cancer (not recorded which). This table probably holds off-target reads from a library built for another chain. This chain joins TRBV14 and TRBJ2-1; 8 nucleotides agree with TRBD2. The CDR3 nucleotides read TGTGCCTCCACCGCCGGGGGGGGCTCCTACAATGAGCAGTTCTTC. Translation gives CASTAGGGSYNEQFF.